A selection of T cell receptor beta chains follows, all from one sample in a study of CD8+ T cells in alopecia areata. Produced via immunoSEQ multiplex PCR; TCRdb's table is partial and in-frame only. The data hold around 35,000 clones, with nearly 55% observed a single time. Sequencing was carried out using CD4+ Tregs sorted from blood. These receptors all stem from a human donor with alopecia areata. CDR3s include the opening cysteine and the closing phenylalanine or tryptophan. D genes are given only for firm matches. Some rows mark clone size as missing; the rest say once, few, many or name a class of expanded clone.

DNA: TGTGCCAGCAGCGCGAGCAGAAACTACGAGCAGTACTTC
CDR3: CASSASRNYEQYF
D: .
J: TRBJ2-7
V: TRBV7-2
size: .

DNA: TGTGCCAGCAGTGATGCCCCGTTATCGGGAGGAGCCCCCTACGAGCAGTACTTC
CDR3: CASSDAPLSGGAPYEQYF
D: TRBD2
J: TRBJ2-7
V: TRBV6-1
size: few

DNA: TGTGCCAGCAGCGTCGGGACTAGCTGGCAGTTCTTC
CDR3: CASSVGTSWQFF
D: TRBD2
J: TRBJ2-1
V: TRBV5-6
size: .

DNA: TGCGCCAGCAGCCAAGACCCCTCCGGGGGAGAAGGATACACCTTC
CDR3: CASSQDPSGGEGYTF
D: .
J: TRBJ1-2
V: TRBV4-3
size: few

DNA: TGCGCCAGCAGGCGGACTAGGTTTCAAGAGACCCAGTACTTC
CDR3: CASRRTRFQETQYF
D: TRBD2
J: TRBJ2-5
V: TRBV5-1
size: .

DNA: TGCGCCAGCAGCCAAGATTGGGGCAGGGATGGCTACACCTTC
CDR3: CASSQDWGRDGYTF
D: .
J: TRBJ1-2
V: TRBV4-3
size: .

DNA: TGTGCCAGCAGCTTAGGATCCGGTTTAACTGAAGCTTTCTTT
CDR3: CASSLGSGLTEAFF
D: .
J: TRBJ1-1
V: TRBV11-2
size: .

DNA: TGTGCCAGCAGTCCCGAGCTGGGGCGAGGATATGGCTACACCTTC
CDR3: CASSPELGRGYGYTF
D: .
J: TRBJ1-2
V: TRBV28
size: once

DNA: TGTGCCAGTAGTATCACAAGCTCTGGGGCCAACGTCCTGACTTTC
CDR3: CASSITSSGANVLTF
D: .
J: TRBJ2-6
V: TRBV19
size: .

DNA: TGTGCCATCAGAACAGGGCTGGAGAGCAATCAGCCCCAGCATTTT
CDR3: CAIRTGLESNQPQHF
D: .
J: TRBJ1-5
V: TRBV10-3
size: .

DNA: TGTGCCAGTAGTGCTCGGGACTTCATAGAGACCCAGTACTTC
CDR3: CASSARDFIETQYF
D: .
J: TRBJ2-5
V: TRBV19
size: .

DNA: TGTGCTAGTGGTTTGGTAGAAGGGGCAGATACGCAGTATTTT
CDR3: CASGLVEGADTQYF
D: .
J: TRBJ2-3
V: TRBV12-5
size: .

DNA: TGTGCCACCAGCAGAGATCGGGCGGGAGTAGATACGCAGTATTTT
CDR3: CATSRDRAGVDTQYF
D: TRBD2
J: TRBJ2-3
V: TRBV15
size: .

DNA: TGTGCCAGCAGCACAGGGGAGAGAGATACGCAGTATTTT
CDR3: CASSTGERDTQYF
D: .
J: TRBJ2-3
V: TRBV21-1
size: few

DNA: TGCAGTGCTAGAGGCCGTGGGACCCAGTACTTC
CDR3: CSARGRGTQYF
D: .
J: TRBJ2-5
V: TRBV20-1
size: .

DNA: TGTGCCAGCAGCTTAGGAGACCCGGGACTCCCCTCCTACGAGCAGTACTTC
CDR3: CASSLGDPGLPSYEQYF
D: .
J: TRBJ2-7
V: TRBV7-2
size: few

DNA: TGCGCCAGCAGCTTATACGGGCCCTCAAATGAAAAACTGTTTTTT
CDR3: CASSLYGPSNEKLFF
D: .
J: TRBJ1-4
V: TRBV5-1
size: .

DNA: TGTGCCAGCAGCTTAGGCCGGAATCAGCCCCAGCATTTT
CDR3: CASSLGRNQPQHF
D: .
J: TRBJ1-5
V: TRBV7-2
size: .

DNA: TGTGCCAGCAGCAAGGGACAGGGGTTCTCACCCCTCCACTTT
CDR3: CASSKGQGFSPLHF
D: TRBD1
J: TRBJ1-6
V: TRBV5-4
size: .

DNA: TGTGCCAGCAGCTCCCGACAGGGGGCCACTGGGGCCAACGTCCTGACTTTC
CDR3: CASSSRQGATGANVLTF
D: TRBD1
J: TRBJ2-6
V: TRBV7-2
size: .

DNA: TGTGCCATCAGTGAGAAGGGGGACAGGGACAACGAGCAGTACTTC
CDR3: CAISEKGDRDNEQYF
D: TRBD1
J: TRBJ2-7
V: TRBV10-3
size: .

DNA: TGCGCCAGCAGCACGGGACAGGGGGGTGGCTACACCTTC
CDR3: CASSTGQGGGYTF
D: TRBD1
J: TRBJ1-2
V: TRBV5-1
size: .

DNA: TGTGCCAGCAGTTACTCGGGGACTAGCGGGGGGAATGAGCAGTTCTTC
CDR3: CASSYSGTSGGNEQFF
D: TRBD2
J: TRBJ2-1
V: TRBV6-5
size: .

DNA: TGTGCCAGCAGCCCCCAGTGGGGGAACACTGAAGCTTTCTTT
CDR3: CASSPQWGNTEAFF
D: .
J: TRBJ1-1
V: TRBV7-2
size: .

DNA: TGTGCCAGCAGAATAGCGGGGAGGGAGACCCAGTACTTC
CDR3: CASRIAGRETQYF
D: TRBD2
J: TRBJ2-5
V: TRBV7-8
size: .

DNA: TGTGCCAGCAGTCGGGACAGGTTCTACGAGCAGTACTTC
CDR3: CASSRDRFYEQYF
D: TRBD1
J: TRBJ2-7
V: TRBV27
size: once

DNA: TGCGCCAGCAGTCAATCGTCGGGGGGGCGTAATCAGCCCCAGCATTTT
CDR3: CASSQSSGGRNQPQHF
D: .
J: TRBJ1-5
V: TRBV23-1
size: .

DNA: TGTGCCAGTAGTATCCACAGGAGCTCCTACGAGCAGTACTTC
CDR3: CASSIHRSSYEQYF
D: .
J: TRBJ2-7
V: TRBV19
size: .

DNA: TGTGCCAGCAGTTACTCGGCCAGGTCAAATTCACCCCTCCACTTT
CDR3: CASSYSARSNSPLHF
D: .
J: TRBJ1-6
V: TRBV6-5
size: .

DNA: TGTGCCAGCAGCTCCCTTTTAACCGCAGATACGCAGTATTTT
CDR3: CASSSLLTADTQYF
D: .
J: TRBJ2-3
V: TRBV7-3
size: .

DNA: TGTGCCACCAGGTTAGCGGGGGCCGTGGATACGCAGTATTTT
CDR3: CATRLAGAVDTQYF
D: TRBD2
J: TRBJ2-3
V: TRBV15
size: .

DNA: TGCGCCAGCAGCCAAGATTATGCCCTGGGGGGGAATCAGCCCCAGCATTTT
CDR3: CASSQDYALGGNQPQHF
D: .
J: TRBJ1-5
V: TRBV4-3
size: .

DNA: TGTGCCAGCAGTGAAGTTAGGGTGGTAAGGCCCCAGCATTTT
CDR3: CASSEVRVVRPQHF
D: .
J: TRBJ1-5
V: TRBV6-1
size: .

DNA: TGCAGCGAGGGACAGGGACACAGCGGGAGGTCTGAGCAGTTCTTC
CDR3: CSEGQGHSGRSEQFF
D: .
J: TRBJ2-1
V: TRBV29-1
size: .